This TCR beta chain was recorded in a study of CD8 T cells in Susac syndrome. The authors reverse transcribed roughly 0.5 to 1 ug RNA with random hexamers. A multiplex approach, immunoSEQ multiplex PCR, amplified TCR beta CDR3 across 54 Vbeta and 13 Jbeta. TCRdb re-analysed the immunoSEQ multiplex PCR reads in MiXCR, keeping a single row per CDR3 protein. The sample includes about 160,000 distinct CDR3 sequences, about 93% of them seen just once. The CDR3 extends over 13 amino acids. V was clipped by 8 bases and J by 1 base, with 11 bases between them. The germline V gene has CDR1 SGHTA and CDR2 FQGNSA. General observations from the study: Individuals included in the TCR sequencing and HLA analysis were acknowledged by the study to be relatively few in number.

Worth noting for this clonotype: Its antigen is undetermined.

CD8+ and CD4+ T cells taken from blood had their TCR beta sequenced. TEMRA cells were enriched by FACS, and CD4+ and CD8+ T cells were negatively isolated. The source of this sequence is a human donor in good health. Sequencing was performed on CD4+ T cells from PBMCs. V gene TRBV7-2 combines with J gene TRBJ1-1; possibly TRBD1 for D (6 bases). The CDR3 here is CASSEGGNTEAFF. DNA of the CDR3: TGTGCCAGCTCTGAGGGGGGGAACACTGAAGCTTTCTTT.